This T cell receptor (beta chain) was identified in a study of somatic mutations in cytotoxic T cells in rheumatoid arthritis. Data came from immunoSEQ multiplex PCR; TCRdb stores just in-frame clones and leaves some out. The table includes roughly 17,000 clones, 85% detected once. As to this clone: The antigen is undetermined.

Overall study results and limits: Rheumatoid arthritis patients were compared with age-matched healthy controls, and their CD8+ T-cell clonality did not differ significantly.

The sample was CD8+ T cells sorted from blood. The clonotype comes from a woman aged 35 to 49 with rheumatoid arthritis.

The CDR3 loop reads CASSANPGGPGELFF. As DNA, the CDR3 is TGTGCCAGCAGCGCCAACCCAGGGGGGCCCGGGGAGCTGTTTTTT. V gene TRBV9 combines with J gene TRBJ2-2, with D maybe TRBD1 (7 bases). This CDR3 spans 15 amino acids. Germline loops: CDR1 SGDLS, CDR2 YYNGEE. Deletions cut 3 bases from V and 6 bases from J, with 15 bases between.